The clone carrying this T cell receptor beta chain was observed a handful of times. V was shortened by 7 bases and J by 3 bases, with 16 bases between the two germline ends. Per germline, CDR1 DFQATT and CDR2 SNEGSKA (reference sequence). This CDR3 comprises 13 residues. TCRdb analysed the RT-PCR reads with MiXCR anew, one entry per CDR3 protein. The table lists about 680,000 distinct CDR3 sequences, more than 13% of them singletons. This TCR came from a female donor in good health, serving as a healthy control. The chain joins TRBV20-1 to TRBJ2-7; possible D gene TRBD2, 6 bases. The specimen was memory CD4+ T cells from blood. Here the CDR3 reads CSVLVGRGYEQYF. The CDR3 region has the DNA TGCAGTGTCCTAGTCGGGAGAGGCTACGAGCAGTACTTC.